The 24 T cell receptor beta chains below come from one sample, sequenced in a study of CD8+CD57+ T cells in acquired aplastic anemia. Template material for TCR beta VDJ and CDR3 profiling consisted of genomic DNA. TCRdb ran MiXCR on the reads and lists one entry per CDR3 protein. The sample has some 170,000 distinct CDR3 sequences, about 48% seen once. Material for sequencing was sorted CD4+, CD8+, or CD8+CD57+ T cells (not recorded which) from PBMCs. These receptors originate from a human donor in good health.

Note on this clonotype: This may be a read error, as it is one base from a much larger clone. This sequence joins TRBV9 and TRBJ2-5; 8 bases map to TRBD2. The ends lost 3 bases at V and 9 bases at J; junction bases unmatched: 10. The CDR3 has 14 amino acids. CDR1 is SGDLS and CDR2 is YYNGEE in the germline V gene. This CDR3 reads CASSDGGPRGAQYF. The CDR3 bases are TGTGCCAGCAGCGACGGGGGGCCGCGGGGGGCCCAGTACTTC. Based on the CDR3 plus reference TRBV9 and TRBJ2-5, the full variable domain is DSGVTQTPKHLITATGQRVTLRCSPRSGDLSVYWYQQSLDQGLQFLIQYYNGEERAKGNILERFSAQQFPDLHSELNLSSLELGDSALYFCASSDGGPRGAQYFGPGTRLLVL.

Turning to this clonotype: A read error may explain this, as a much larger clone is one base away. This sequence joins TRBV9 and TRBJ1-1; TRBD1 is a possible D gene (6 bases). Germline V gene data show CDR1 as SGDLS and CDR2 as YYNGEE. This CDR3 is built from 15 residues. The V end was cut by 0 bases, the J end by 1 base, with 10 bases between. The CDR3 sequence is CASSVARTANTEAFF. The CDR3 bases are TGTGCCAGCAGCGTAGCCAGGACAGCGAACACTGAAGCTTTCTTT.

The CDR3 nucleotides are TGTGCCAGCAGTTCAGGGGGCCCTGAGCAGTTCTTC. Its translation is CASSSGGPEQFF. V usage is TRBV7-2 and J usage is TRBJ2-1, with 8 bases identical to TRBD1. Losses at the gene ends were 6 bases for V and 9 bases for J; bases not matched to a gene: 4. Germline values: CDR1 SGHTA, CDR2 FQGNSA. The CDR3 contains 12 residues.

This clonotype was detected a few times. The chain combines TRBV5-1 with TRBJ2-1; 7 bases are a match to TRBD1. V gave up 3 bases and J gave up 4 bases; unmatched junction bases: 10. CDR1 is SGHRS, CDR2 YFSETQ, per germline. This CDR3 has 16 amino acids. This CDR3 reads CASSSPDRNPYNEQFF. The DNA of the CDR3 is TGCGCCAGCAGCTCCCCGGACAGGAACCCGTACAATGAGCAGTTCTTC.

The rearrangement uses TRBV7-8 and TRBJ2-7; D possibly uses TRBD1 or TRBD2 (5 bases each). Trimming left V 0 bases short and J 3 bases short, with 15 bases between. This CDR3 region has 16 residues. Looked up from germline, CDR1 is SGHVS and CDR2 is FQNEAQ. CDR3 protein: CASSLASVGTFYEQYF. In nucleotides, the CDR3 is TGTGCCAGCAGCTTAGCCTCTGTCGGGACGTTCTACGAGCAGTACTTC.

Details on this clonotype: A much larger clone sits a single nucleotide away, making a read error possible. The rearrangement joins TRBV20-1 to TRBJ2-7; 7 bases map to TRBD2. CDR1 and CDR2 from the germline V gene are DFQATT and SNEGSKA (reference sequence). The CDR3 spans 13 residues. The CDR3 region is CSTRDRSGVNIYF. In DNA, the CDR3 is TGCAGTACTAGAGATCGGAGCGGGGTAAATATCTACTTC.

This clonotype has a count of ten or more. This rearrangement joins TRBV20-1 to TRBJ2-7; D unclear. Between the trimmed V and J ends, which lost 5 bases and 4 bases, there was a span of 9 bases. The CDR3 length is 11 residues. Germline V gene sequence: CDR1 DFQATT, CDR2 SNEGSKA (reference sequence). The CDR3 here is CSADDGYEQYF. The CDR3 DNA follows: TGCAGTGCTGACGACGGATACGAGCAGTACTTC.

The rearrangement joins TRBV24-1 to TRBJ1-2; 9 bases agree with TRBD1. Per germline, CDR1 KGHDR and CDR2 SFDVKD. CDR3 length equals 15 residues. With 3 bases clipped from V and 3 bases from J, the junction kept 4 bases outside the gene matches. CDR3 region: CATSDPTGGYYGYTF. The CDR3, as DNA: TGTGCCACCAGTGATCCGACAGGGGGATACTATGGCTACACCTTC.

This clonotype was detected many times. The chain recombines TRBV6-5 with TRBJ1-1; D is possibly TRBD1 (6 bases). CDR3 length equals 16 residues. Germline-derived CDR1 and CDR2 are MNHEY and SVGAGI. Trimming took 5 bases from V and 6 from J, leaving 22 bases between them. The CDR3 sequence is CASSNLADRSLAEAFF. The DNA of the CDR3 is TGTGCCAGCAGTAACCTCGCGGACAGATCGTTGGCTGAAGCTTTCTTT.

The rearrangement joins TRBV29-1 to TRBJ1-2; 9 bases map to TRBD1. CDR3 size: 13 residues. With V trimmed by 4 bases and J by 4 bases, 4 bases remained unmatched. The germline V gene has CDR1 SQVTM and CDR2 ANQGSEA. CDR3: CSVAQGQGYGYTF. The CDR3 region has the DNA TGCAGCGTTGCGCAGGGACAGGGCTATGGCTACACCTTC.

In its sample, this clonotype was seen many times. The chain is built from TRBV7-3 and TRBJ2-1; TRBD2 matches 7 bases. The CDR3 extends over 14 amino acids. V lost 3 bases and J lost 6; bases outside the gene matches: 5. Germline V gives CDR1 SGHTA, CDR2 FQGTGA. CDR3: CASSLTSTGNEQFF. The CDR3 nucleotides are TGTGCCAGCAGCTTGACTAGCACCGGCAATGAGCAGTTCTTC.

This clonotype was recorded many times. The chain links TRBV4-3 to TRBJ2-1; TRBD2 aligns across 10 bases. Germline CDR1 LGHNA, CDR2 YSLEER. The V and J ends lost 1 base and 4 bases, in that order; junction bases with no gene match: 13. The length of the CDR3 is 19 residues. CDR3 region: CASSQAPVSERGGYNEQFF. The CDR3, as DNA: TGCGCCAGCAGCCAAGCACCCGTCTCTGAGCGGGGGGGATACAATGAGCAGTTCTTC.

Concerning this clonotype itself: It may be a read error: a sequence one base away is much more abundant. This chain connects TRBV10-3 to TRBJ1-2; 11 nucleotides match TRBD1. V was clipped by 7 bases and J by 4 bases; unmatched bases: 5. This CDR3 region has 14 residues. Germline assignment: CDR1 ENHRY and CDR2 SYGVKD. CDR3 sequence (DNA): TGTGCCATCATCAGGACAGGGGGCGGCTATGGCTACACCTTC. Its translation is CAIIRTGGGYGYTF.

This clonotype was seen many times. This chain joins TRBV30 and TRBJ2-5; 9 positions match TRBD1. The V gene end was trimmed by 0 bases and the J gene end by 7 bases; junction bases not matched to a gene: 0. Germline V lookup: CDR1 GTSNPN, CDR2 SVGIG (reference sequence). This CDR3 has 12 amino acids. CDR3 amino acids: CAWSVGQGTQYF. Here the CDR3 DNA reads TGTGCCTGGAGTGTGGGACAGGGGACCCAGTACTTC.

As to this clonotype: Relative to the germline gene, one junction end is altered; a read error may explain this. The V call is TRBV12-3 or TRBV12-4, the J call TRBJ2-1, with 10 bases fitting TRBD2. This CDR3 has 19 residues. The CDR3 loop is CASSLRAGGLSDSVNKQFF. CDR3 coding DNA: TGTGCCAGCAGTTTGCGAGCGGGAGGGCTATCAGATTCAGTCAATAAGCAGTTCTTC.

The genes are TRBV2 and TRBJ2-5, with a possible D match to TRBD2 (5 bases). CDR1 and CDR2 (germline): SNHLY, FYNNEI. Deletions cut 2 bases from V and 5 bases from J, with 12 bases between. The CDR3 is 14 amino acids. DNA of the CDR3: TGTGCCAGCAGTGAACTCGGGGTGGGGGAGACCCAGTACTTC. It specifies CASSELGVGETQYF.

In its sample, this clonotype was seen many times. DNA for the CDR3: TGTGCCAGCAGCTTAGCAGCAGAAGGCTATGGCTACACCTTC. Residues: CASSLAAEGYGYTF. The rearrangement joins TRBV7-9 to TRBJ1-2; D not resolved. Trimming took off 0 bases at V and 4 bases at J, with 9 bases between the two ends. The CDR3 consists of 14 residues. Germline CDR1 is SEHNR and CDR2 is FQNEAQ (reference sequence).

This clonotype has ten or more counts. The gene calls are TRBV2 and TRBJ1-2, with unresolved D. Trimming removed 1 base from V and 4 bases from J, with 13 bases in between. From germline, CDR1 is SNHLY and CDR2 FYNNEI. The CDR3 length is 15 residues. In DNA, the CDR3 is TGTGCCAGCAGTGAAGTGGGCCGGGAGGGCTATGGCTACACCTTC. Amino acid sequence: CASSEVGREGYGYTF.

V usage is TRBV13 and J usage is TRBJ2-7, with D possibly being TRBD1 (5 bases). The V gene lost 2 bases and the J gene lost 4 bases, with 18 bases spanning the gap. The length of the CDR3 is 16 residues. Germline V lookup: CDR1 PRHDT, CDR2 FYEKMQ (reference sequence). The CDR3 coding sequence is TGTGCCAGCAGCTTAAAACGGCGCCAGGGTCAATACGAGCAGTACTTC. Its translation: CASSLKRRQGQYEQYF.

This clonotype came up many times. V and J are TRBV4-1 and TRBJ2-1, with 8 bases matching TRBD1. Germline values: CDR1 MGHRA, CDR2 YSYEKL. CDR3 length: 16 amino acids. V lost 3 bases and J lost 0; bases outside the gene matches: 4. CDR3 sequence reads: CASSHTGGSSYNEQFF. The CDR3 nucleotides are TGCGCCAGCAGCCACACAGGGGGAAGCTCCTACAATGAGCAGTTCTTC.

Worth noting for this clonotype: A much larger clone lies a single base off, so this may be a read error. The chain uses TRBV10-3 and TRBJ2-7; D remains unclear. This CDR3 comprises 14 residues. With 5 bases removed from V and 12 bases from J, the gap between germline ends came to 23 bases. Germline V gene data show CDR1 as ENHRY and CDR2 as SYGVKD. The chain's CDR3 is CAISYSMASYGRYF. The CDR3 DNA sequence: TGTGCCATCAGTTACTCGATGGCCTCCTACGGACGGTACTTC.

This chain uses TRBV9 with TRBJ2-7; maybe TRBD1 (6 bases). CDR1 is SGDLS and CDR2 is YYNGEE in the germline V gene. The CDR3 has 15 residues. V shed 3 bases and J shed 3 bases, with 16 bases lying between them. CDR3 nucleotide sequence: TGTGCCAGCAGCGAGGGGACAAATATAATCTACGAGCAGTACTTC. It specifies CASSEGTNIIYEQYF.

The sample holds many counts of this clonotype. The germline gene is not matched at one end of the junction; a read error may be the cause. The V gene is TRBV12-3 or TRBV12-4, the J gene TRBJ2-6, with D maybe TRBD1 (6 bases). This CDR3 contains 18 residues. The CDR3 DNA follows: TGTGCCAGCACTTTAGGGTCCTTACAGGGAGCTGGGGCCAACGTCCTGACTTTC. Its translation is CASTLGSLQGAGANVLTF.

This clonotype has a count of ten or more. The chain joins TRBV9 to TRBJ1-2, with 8 positions matching TRBD1. The CDR3 totals 13 residues. Germline V CDR1 and CDR2: SGDLS, YYNGEE. V dropped 2 bases and J dropped 3; count of bases not matched to a gene: 0. The CDR3 DNA is TGTGCCAGCAGCGTGGACAGGGACTATGGCTACACCTTC. Amino acids: CASSVDRDYGYTF.